What follows describes a single T cell receptor (beta chain). What it binds is not known. These data come from a study of radiotherapy plus CTLA-4 blockade in lung cancer. About the research overall: With around 30% of patients having disease control, objective responses were seen in about 19%.

Measured with immunoSEQ multiplex PCR; TCRdb has only the in-frame clones, and not every one. This sample has more than 40,000 clones; over 75% occur once, and the top ten carry 7.8%. Overall study findings and caveats: Radiotherapy plus ipilimumab was followed by expansion in blood of tumor-derived TCR clones.

V lost 11 bases and J lost 0; bases outside the gene matches: 7. The germline gives CDR1 LNHDA, CDR2 SQIVND (reference sequence). The CDR3 has 14 residues. This chain connects TRBV19 to TRBJ1-5, with 7 bases matching TRBD1. The starting material was peripheral blood, obtained from a patient treated with radiotherapy plus ipilimumab. This TCR derives from a human donor with non-small cell lung cancer whose response to radiotherapy plus ipilimumab could not be evaluated. The CDR3 spells CAVSTGDSNQPQHF. The CDR3, as DNA: TGTGCCGTCTCAACAGGGGATAGCAATCAGCCCCAGCATTTT.